Sequencing of this T cell receptor (beta chain) was carried out in a study of T cells in Graves' hyperthyroidism and ophthalmopathy. From RNA transcripts, TCR beta CDR3 regions were amplified. The HTBI primer set drove a first-round RT-PCR of the TCR CDR3. MiXCR was run by TCRdb on the multiplex PCR reads, yielding one entry per CDR3 protein. Of some 500,000 distinct CDR3 sequences listed, 13% to 15% are singletons. This clonotype has a count of ten or more. Absent ophthalmopathy progression within 18 months defined stable Graves' hyperthyroidism. V dropped 7 bases and J dropped 2 bases, with 9 bases sitting between them. The CDR3 is 13 amino acids.

The chain recombines TRBV12-3 or TRBV12-4 with TRBJ1-3; tentatively, D is TRBD1 (5 bases). The receptor was derived from a woman aged 18-29 years with Graves' hyperthyroidism. The sequenced sample was blood. CDR3 amino acids: CASIGDAGNTIYF. CDR3 DNA: TGTGCCAGCATCGGGGACGCTGGAAACACCATATATTTT.